This T cell receptor beta chain was identified in a study of CD8+ T cells in alopecia areata. The treatment: oral pan-JAK inhibitor, 5-10 mg twice daily. Following extraction, RNA underwent reverse transcription to cDNA, which served as the sequencing template. The method was immunoSEQ multiplex PCR; TCRdb's version includes in-frame clones alone and lacks a portion of them. Of 170,000 or so clones in the sample, less than 70% were seen once. The V gene end was trimmed by 6 bases and the J gene end by 6 bases; junction bases not matched to a gene: 2. This CDR3 has 13 amino acids. Looked up from germline, CDR1 is PRHDT and CDR2 is FYEKMQ (reference sequence).

The source is a human donor with alopecia areata. V and J are TRBV13 and TRBJ2-1; 10 nucleotides match TRBD2. The sequences come from CD8+ T cells sorted from blood, collected at week 24, from a patient treated with tofacitinib. The CDR3 sequence is CASRSGGANEQFF. The CDR3, as DNA: TGTGCCAGCAGGAGCGGGGGGGCCAATGAGCAGTTCTTC.